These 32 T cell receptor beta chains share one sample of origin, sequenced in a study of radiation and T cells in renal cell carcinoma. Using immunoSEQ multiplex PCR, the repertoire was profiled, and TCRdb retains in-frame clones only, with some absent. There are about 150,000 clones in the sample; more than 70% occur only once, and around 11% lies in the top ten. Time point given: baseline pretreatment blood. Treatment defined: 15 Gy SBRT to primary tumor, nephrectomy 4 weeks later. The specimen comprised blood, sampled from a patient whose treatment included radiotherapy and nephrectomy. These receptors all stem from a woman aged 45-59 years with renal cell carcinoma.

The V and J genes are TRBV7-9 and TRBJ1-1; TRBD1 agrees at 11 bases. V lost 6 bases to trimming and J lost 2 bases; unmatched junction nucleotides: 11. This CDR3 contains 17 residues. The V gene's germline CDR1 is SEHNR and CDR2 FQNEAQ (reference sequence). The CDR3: CASSFGQGALGNTEAFF. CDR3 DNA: TGTGCCAGCAGTTTCGGACAGGGGGCTCTCGGAAACACTGAAGCTTTCTTT. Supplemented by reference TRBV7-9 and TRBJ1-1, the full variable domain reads DTGVSQNPRHKITKRGQNVTFRCDPISEHNRLYWYRQTLGQGPEFLTYFQNEAQLEKSRLLSDRFSAERPKGSFSTLEIQRTEQGDSAMYLCASSFGQGALGNTEAFFGQGTRLTVV.

The DNA of the CDR3 is TGTGCCAGCAGCTCAACCTACGAGCAGTACTTC. Translated, it gives CASSSTYEQYF. The chain couples TRBV5-6 to TRBJ2-5; D remains unclear. The DNA end is more similar to TRBJ2-7, so the J call may be wrong. Per the germline V gene, CDR1 is SGHDT and CDR2 is YYEEEE. The CDR3 spans 11 residues.

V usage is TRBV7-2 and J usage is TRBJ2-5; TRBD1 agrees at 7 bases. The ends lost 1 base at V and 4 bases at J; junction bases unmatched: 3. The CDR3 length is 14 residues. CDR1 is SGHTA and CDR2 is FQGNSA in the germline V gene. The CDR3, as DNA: TGTGCCAGCAGCTTAGACAGGGGACGAGAGACCCAGTACTTC. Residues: CASSLDRGRETQYF.

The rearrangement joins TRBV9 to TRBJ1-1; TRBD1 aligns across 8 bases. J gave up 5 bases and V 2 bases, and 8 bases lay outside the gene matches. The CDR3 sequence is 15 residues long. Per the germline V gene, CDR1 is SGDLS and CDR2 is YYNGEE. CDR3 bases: TGTGCCAGCAGCGTCACGGCAGGGGGCATGACTGAAGCTTTCTTT. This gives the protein CASSVTAGGMTEAFF.

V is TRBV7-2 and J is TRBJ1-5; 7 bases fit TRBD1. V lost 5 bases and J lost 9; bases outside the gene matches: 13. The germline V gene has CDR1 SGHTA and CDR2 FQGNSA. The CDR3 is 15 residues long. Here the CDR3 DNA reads TGTGCCAGCAGCACCCAAGGGGGCCGCTATCGGCCCCAGCATTTT. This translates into CASSTQGGRYRPQHF.

The CDR3 here is CASSSTGNTEAFF. DNA of the CDR3: TGTGCCAGCTCATCTACAGGGAACACTGAAGCTTTCTTT. J is TRBJ1-1 and V is TRBV18, with D possibly TRBD1 on 5 matching bases. V was shortened by 5 bases and J by 1 base, with 8 bases between the two germline ends. The CDR3 runs 13 residues. Germline CDR1 is KGHSH and CDR2 is LQKENI.

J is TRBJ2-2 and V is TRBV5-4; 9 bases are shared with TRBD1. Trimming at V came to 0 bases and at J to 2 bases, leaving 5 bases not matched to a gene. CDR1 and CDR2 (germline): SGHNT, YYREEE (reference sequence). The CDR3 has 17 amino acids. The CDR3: CASSLDPGQGNTGELFF. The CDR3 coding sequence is TGTGCCAGCAGCTTGGATCCGGGACAGGGTAACACCGGGGAGCTGTTTTTT.

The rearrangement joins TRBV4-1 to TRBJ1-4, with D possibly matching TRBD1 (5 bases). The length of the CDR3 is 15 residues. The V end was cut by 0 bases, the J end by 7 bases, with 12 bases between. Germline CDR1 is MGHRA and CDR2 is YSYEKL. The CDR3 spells CASSQDRGVGEKLFF. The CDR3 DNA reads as TGCGCCAGCAGCCAAGATCGGGGGGTTGGTGAAAAACTGTTTTTT.

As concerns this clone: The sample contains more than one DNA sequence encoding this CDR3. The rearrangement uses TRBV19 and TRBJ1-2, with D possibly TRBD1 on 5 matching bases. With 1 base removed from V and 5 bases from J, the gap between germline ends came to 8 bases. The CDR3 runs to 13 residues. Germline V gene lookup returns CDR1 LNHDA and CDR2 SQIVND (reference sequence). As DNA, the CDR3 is TGTGCCAGTAGTATAGGACAGCCGTATGGCTACACCTTC. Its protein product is CASSIGQPYGYTF.

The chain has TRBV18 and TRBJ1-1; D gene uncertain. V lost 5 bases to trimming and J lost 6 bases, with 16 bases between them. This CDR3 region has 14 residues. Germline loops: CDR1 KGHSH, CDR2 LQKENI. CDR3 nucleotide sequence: TGTGCCAGCTCAGCAACCGGAGGCTCGGCTGAAGCTTTCTTT. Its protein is CASSATGGSAEAFF.

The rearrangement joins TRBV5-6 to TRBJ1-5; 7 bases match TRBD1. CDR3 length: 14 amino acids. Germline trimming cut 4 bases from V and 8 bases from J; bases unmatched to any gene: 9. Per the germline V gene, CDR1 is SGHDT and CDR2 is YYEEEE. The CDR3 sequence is CASSRGQPSEPQHF. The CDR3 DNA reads TGTGCCAGCAGCCGGGGACAGCCCTCGGAGCCCCAGCATTTT.

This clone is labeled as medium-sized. CDR3 region: CASSLGPGGQGYNEQFF. CDR3 in DNA: TGTGCCAGCAGCTTAGGGCCCGGGGGGCAGGGGTACAATGAGCAGTTCTTC. This rearrangement joins TRBV7-6 to TRBJ2-1; D is possibly TRBD2 (7 bases). V shed 1 base and J shed 4 bases, with 17 bases lying between them. CDR3 size: 17 residues. CDR1 is SGHVS, CDR2 FNYEAQ, per germline. Filled out from reference TRBV7-6 and TRBJ2-1, the complete variable domain reads GAGVSQSPRYKVTKRGQDVALRCDPISGHVSLYWYRQALGQGPEFLTYFNYEAQQDKSGLPNDRFSAERPEGSISTLTIQRTEQRDSAMYRCASSLGPGGQGYNEQFFGPGTRLTVL.

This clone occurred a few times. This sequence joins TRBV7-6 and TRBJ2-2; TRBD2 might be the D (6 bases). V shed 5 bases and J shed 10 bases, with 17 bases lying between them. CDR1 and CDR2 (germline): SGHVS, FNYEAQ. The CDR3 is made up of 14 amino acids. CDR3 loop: CASSPGTPISELFF. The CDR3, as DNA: TGTGCCAGCAGCCCCGGGACTCCGATATCGGAGCTGTTTTTT. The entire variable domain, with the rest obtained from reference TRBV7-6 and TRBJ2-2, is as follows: GAGVSQSPRYKVTKRGQDVALRCDPISGHVSLYWYRQALGQGPEFLTYFNYEAQQDKSGLPNDRFSAERPEGSISTLTIQRTEQRDSAMYRCASSPGTPISELFFGEGSRLTVL.

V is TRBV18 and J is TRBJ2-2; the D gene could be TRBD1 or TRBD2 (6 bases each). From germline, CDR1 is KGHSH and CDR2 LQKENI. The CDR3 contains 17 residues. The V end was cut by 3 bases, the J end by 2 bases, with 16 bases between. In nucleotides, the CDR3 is TGTGCCAGCTCACCTTCTCGGGGGCTTCTCAACACCGGGGAGCTGTTTTTT. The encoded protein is CASSPSRGLLNTGELFF.

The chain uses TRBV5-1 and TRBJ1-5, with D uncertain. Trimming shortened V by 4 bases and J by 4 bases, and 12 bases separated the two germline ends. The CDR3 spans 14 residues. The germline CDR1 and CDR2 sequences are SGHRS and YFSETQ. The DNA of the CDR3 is TGCGCCAGCAGCCCGGGGAGCTTAAATCAGCCCCAGCATTTT. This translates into CASSPGSLNQPQHF.

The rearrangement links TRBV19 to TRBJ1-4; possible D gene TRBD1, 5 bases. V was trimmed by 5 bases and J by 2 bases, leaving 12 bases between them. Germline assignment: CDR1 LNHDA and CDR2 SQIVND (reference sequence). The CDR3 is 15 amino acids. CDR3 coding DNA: TGTGCCAGTAGTGTCAGACAGAGCACTAATGAAAAACTGTTTTTT. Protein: CASSVRQSTNEKLFF.

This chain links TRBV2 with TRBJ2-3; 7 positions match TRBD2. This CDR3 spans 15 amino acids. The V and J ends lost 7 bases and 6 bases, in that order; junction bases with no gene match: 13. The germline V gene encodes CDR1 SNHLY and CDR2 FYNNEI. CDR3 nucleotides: TGTGCCAGCAAAAACAGCGGGGTGGCCGGGGATACGCAGTATTTT. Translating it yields CASKNSGVAGDTQYF.

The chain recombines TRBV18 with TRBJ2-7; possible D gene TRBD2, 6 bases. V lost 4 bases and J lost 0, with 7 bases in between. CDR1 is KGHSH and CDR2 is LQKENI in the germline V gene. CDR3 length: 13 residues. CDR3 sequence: CASSRRDSYEQYF. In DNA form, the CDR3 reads TGTGCCAGCTCACGGCGGGACTCCTACGAGCAGTACTTC. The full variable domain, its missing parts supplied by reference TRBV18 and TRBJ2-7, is NAGVMQNPRHLVRRRGQEARLRCSPMKGHSHVYWYRQLPEEGLKFMVYLQKENIIDESGMPKERFSAEFPKEGPSILRIQQVVRGDSAAYFCASSRRDSYEQYFGPGTRLTVT.

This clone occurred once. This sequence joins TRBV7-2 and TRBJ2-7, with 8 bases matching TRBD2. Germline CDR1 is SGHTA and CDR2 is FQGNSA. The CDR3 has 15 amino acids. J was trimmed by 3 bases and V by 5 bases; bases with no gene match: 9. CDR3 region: CASSMSGGHLYEQYF. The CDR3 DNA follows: TGTGCCAGCAGCATGAGCGGGGGACATCTCTACGAGCAGTACTTC.

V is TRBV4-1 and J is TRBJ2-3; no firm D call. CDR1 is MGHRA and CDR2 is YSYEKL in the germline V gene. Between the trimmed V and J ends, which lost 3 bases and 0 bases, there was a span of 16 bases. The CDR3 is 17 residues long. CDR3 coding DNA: TGCGCCAGCAGCCAGCCGCCAACGAGGCGGAGCACAGATACGCAGTATTTT. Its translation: CASSQPPTRRSTDTQYF.

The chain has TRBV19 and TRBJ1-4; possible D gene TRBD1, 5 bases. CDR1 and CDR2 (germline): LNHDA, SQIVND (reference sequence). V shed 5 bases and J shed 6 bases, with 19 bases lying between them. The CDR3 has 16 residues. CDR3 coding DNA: TGTGCCAGTAGTCCATCCCGACAGACGGGAGATGAAAAACTGTTTTTT. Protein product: CASSPSRQTGDEKLFF. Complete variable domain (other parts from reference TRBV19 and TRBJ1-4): DGGITQSPKYLFRKEGQNVTLSCEQNLNHDAMYWYRQDPGQGLRLIYYSQIVNDFQKGDIAEGYSVSREKKESFPLTVTSAQKNPTAFYLCASSPSRQTGDEKLFFGSGTQLSVL.

The CDR3 region has the DNA TGTGCCAGCAGCTCGGGGTTTACTACCGGGGAGCTGTTTTTT. Its translation is CASSSGFTTGELFF. This chain connects TRBV27 to TRBJ2-2, with TRBD2 as a possible D gene (5 bases). CDR1 and CDR2 from the germline V gene are MNHEY and SMNVEV (reference sequence). The CDR3 consists of 14 residues. Deletions cut 6 bases from V and 5 bases from J, with 13 bases between.

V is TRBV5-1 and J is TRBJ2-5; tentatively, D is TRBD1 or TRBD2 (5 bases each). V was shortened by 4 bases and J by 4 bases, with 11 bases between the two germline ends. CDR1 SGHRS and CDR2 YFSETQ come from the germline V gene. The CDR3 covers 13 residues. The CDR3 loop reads CASSAGTLETQYF. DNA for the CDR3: TGCGCCAGCAGCGCCGGGACGCTAGAGACCCAGTACTTC.

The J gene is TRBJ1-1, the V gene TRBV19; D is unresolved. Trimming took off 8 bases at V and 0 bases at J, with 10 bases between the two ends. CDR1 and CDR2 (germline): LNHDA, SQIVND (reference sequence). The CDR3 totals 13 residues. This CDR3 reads CASHRHMNTEAFF. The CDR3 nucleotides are TGTGCCAGTCACAGACACATGAACACTGAAGCTTTCTTT. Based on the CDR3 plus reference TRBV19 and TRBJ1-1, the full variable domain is DGGITQSPKYLFRKEGQNVTLSCEQNLNHDAMYWYRQDPGQGLRLIYYSQIVNDFQKGDIAEGYSVSREKKESFPLTVTSAQKNPTAFYLCASHRHMNTEAFFGQGTRLTVV.

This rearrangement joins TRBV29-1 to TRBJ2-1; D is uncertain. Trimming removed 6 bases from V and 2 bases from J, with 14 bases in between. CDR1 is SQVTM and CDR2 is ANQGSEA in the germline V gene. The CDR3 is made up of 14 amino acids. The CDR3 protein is CSVAGVGAYNEQFF. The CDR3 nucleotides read TGCAGCGTGGCCGGAGTGGGCGCCTACAATGAGCAGTTCTTC.

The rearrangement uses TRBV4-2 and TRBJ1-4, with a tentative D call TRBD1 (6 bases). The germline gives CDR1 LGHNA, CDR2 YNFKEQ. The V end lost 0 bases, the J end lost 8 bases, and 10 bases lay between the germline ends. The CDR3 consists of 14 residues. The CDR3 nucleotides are TGTGCCAGCAGCCAAGACAGGGGTGGCGAAAAACTGTTTTTT. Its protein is CASSQDRGGEKLFF.

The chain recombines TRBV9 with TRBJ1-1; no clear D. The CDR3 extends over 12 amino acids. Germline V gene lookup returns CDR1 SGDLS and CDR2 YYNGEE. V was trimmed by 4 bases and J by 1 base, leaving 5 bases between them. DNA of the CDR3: TGTGCCAGCAGCCTGGGGAACACTGAAGCTTTCTTT. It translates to CASSLGNTEAFF.

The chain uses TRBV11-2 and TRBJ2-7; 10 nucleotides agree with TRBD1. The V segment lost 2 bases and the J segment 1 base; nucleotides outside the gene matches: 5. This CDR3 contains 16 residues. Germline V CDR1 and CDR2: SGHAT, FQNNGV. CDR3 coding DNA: TGTGCCAGCAGCTTAAAACCGGGACAGGGGTCCTACGAGCAGTACTTC. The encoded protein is CASSLKPGQGSYEQYF.

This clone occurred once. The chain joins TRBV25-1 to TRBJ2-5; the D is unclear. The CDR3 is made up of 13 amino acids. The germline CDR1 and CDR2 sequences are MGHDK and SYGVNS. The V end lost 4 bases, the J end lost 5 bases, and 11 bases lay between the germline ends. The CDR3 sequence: CASSVRMGETQYF. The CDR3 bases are TGTGCCAGCAGTGTCCGAATGGGGGAGACCCAGTACTTC.

CDR3 bases: TGTGCCAGCAGCCAAAGTCCGCTAAGAGGGGACACCGGGGAGCTGTTTTTT. Translation: CASSQSPLRGDTGELFF. The chain couples TRBV4-2 to TRBJ2-2; D tentatively fits TRBD1 or TRBD2 (5 bases each). Germline values: CDR1 LGHNA, CDR2 YNFKEQ. The CDR3 contains 17 residues. Trimming removed 2 bases at V and 3 bases at J, with 16 bases between.

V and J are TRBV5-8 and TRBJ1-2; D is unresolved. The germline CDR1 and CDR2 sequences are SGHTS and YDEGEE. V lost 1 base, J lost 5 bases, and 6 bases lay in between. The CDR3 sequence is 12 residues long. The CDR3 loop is CASSLTRYGYTF. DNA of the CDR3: TGTGCCAGCAGCTTGACCAGATATGGCTACACCTTC.

CDR3 residues: CASSDGGIMDQPQHF. The CDR3 DNA reads TGTGCCAGCAGTGATGGGGGAATAATGGATCAGCCCCAGCATTTT. The chain uses TRBV2 and TRBJ1-5; maybe TRBD1 (5 bases). Trimming pared 3 bases from V and 5 bases from J, leaving 14 bases between. Germline V gives CDR1 SNHLY, CDR2 FYNNEI. The CDR3 length is 15 residues. The full variable domain, in which reference TRBV2 and TRBJ1-5 provide the parts outside the CDR3, is EPEVTQTPSHQVTQMGQEVILRCVPISNHLYFYWYRQILGQKVEFLVSFYNNEISEKSEIFDDQFSVERPDGSNFTLKIRSTKLEDSAMYFCASSDGGIMDQPQHFGDGTRLSIL.